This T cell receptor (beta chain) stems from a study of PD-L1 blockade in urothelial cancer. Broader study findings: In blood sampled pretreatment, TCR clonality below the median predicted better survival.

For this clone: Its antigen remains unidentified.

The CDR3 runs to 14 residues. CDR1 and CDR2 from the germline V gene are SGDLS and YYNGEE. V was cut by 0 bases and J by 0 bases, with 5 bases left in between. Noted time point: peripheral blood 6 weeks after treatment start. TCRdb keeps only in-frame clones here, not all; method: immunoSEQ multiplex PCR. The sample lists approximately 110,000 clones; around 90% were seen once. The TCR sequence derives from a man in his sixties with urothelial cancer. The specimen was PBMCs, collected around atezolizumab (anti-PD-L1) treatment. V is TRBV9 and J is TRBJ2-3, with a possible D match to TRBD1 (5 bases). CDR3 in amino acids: CASSVEGSTDTQYF. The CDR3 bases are TGTGCCAGCAGCGTAGAGGGGAGCACAGATACGCAGTATTTT. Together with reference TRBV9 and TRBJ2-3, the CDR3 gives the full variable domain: DSGVTQTPKHLITATGQRVTLRCSPRSGDLSVYWYQQSLDQGLQFLIQYYNGEERAKGNILERFSAQQFPDLHSELNLSSLELGDSALYFCASSVEGSTDTQYFGPGTRLTVL.